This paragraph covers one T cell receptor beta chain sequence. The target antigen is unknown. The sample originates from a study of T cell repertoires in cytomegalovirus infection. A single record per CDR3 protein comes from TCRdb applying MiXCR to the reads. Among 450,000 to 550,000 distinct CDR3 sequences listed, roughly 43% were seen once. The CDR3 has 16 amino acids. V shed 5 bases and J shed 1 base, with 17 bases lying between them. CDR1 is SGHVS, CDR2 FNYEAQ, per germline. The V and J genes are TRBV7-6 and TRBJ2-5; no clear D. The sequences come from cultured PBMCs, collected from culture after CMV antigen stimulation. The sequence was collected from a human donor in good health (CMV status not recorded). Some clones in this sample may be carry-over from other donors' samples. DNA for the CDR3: TGTGCCAGCAGCATGGGCATGTTTAGTTTCCAAGAGACCCAGTACTTC. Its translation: CASSMGMFSFQETQYF.